This is a list of T cell receptor beta chains from one sample in a study of OX40 agonist ivuxolimab in advanced cancers. Produced via immunoSEQ multiplex PCR; TCRdb's table is partial and in-frame only. The data contain approximately 90,000 clones, about 90% of them seen just once; the ten biggest clones take up roughly 8.9%. This specimen consisted of CD4+ or CD8+ T cells sorted from blood, obtained in a trial of the OX40 agonist ivuxolimab. The receptors were gathered from an adult with an advanced solid tumor such as melanoma, head and neck, liver or kidney cancer. Both conserved end residues are part of each CDR3. A D gene is named only where the DNA matches it firmly. Clone sizes are given selectively: once, few, many, or a class where the clone is expanded.

cdr3_length	v_call	j_call	clone_size	d_call	cdr3_nt	cdr3_aa
13	TRBV6-6	TRBJ1-1	.	.	TGTGCCAGCAGTTACGGCTTCAACACTGAAGCTTTCTTT	CASSYGFNTEAFF
18	TRBV4-1	TRBJ2-7	.	TRBD2	TGCGCCAGCAGCCAAGTCTCAAGTCTGGGACTAGCGGGAGGTGAGCAGTACTTC	CASSQVSSLGLAGGEQYF
17	TRBV12-5	TRBJ2-7	.	TRBD2	TGTGCTAGTGGTTTGCCCCCTCGACTAGCGGGATCCTACGAGCAGTACTTC	CASGLPPRLAGSYEQYF
13	TRBV5-1	TRBJ1-2	many	TRBD1	TGCGCCAGCAGCCCTACAGGGGATCGTGGCTACACCTTC	CASSPTGDRGYTF
15	TRBV5-6	TRBJ2-7	.	TRBD2	TGTGCCAGCAGCACAGCCGGGACTAGAACCTACGAGCAGTACTTC	CASSTAGTRTYEQYF
12	TRBV13	TRBJ1-2	once	.	TGTGCCAGCAGATCCGACCTGCATGGCCACACCTTC	CASRSDLHGHTF
13	TRBV6-6	TRBJ1-5	.	.	TGTGCCAGCAGGCAGGGGAGGGATCAGCCCCAGCATTTT	CASRQGRDQPQHF
13	TRBV29-1	TRBJ1-2	once	TRBD1	TGCAGCGGGGGACAGGGGGACGTCTACGGCTACACCTTC	CSGGQGDVYGYTF
13	TRBV6-1	TRBJ1-5	.	.	TGTGCCAGCCAATCGGGGAGGAATCAGCCCCAGCATTTT	CASQSGRNQPQHF
13	TRBV13	TRBJ2-7	.	.	TGCGCCAGCAGCCAAGATCTACGCTACGAGCAGTACTTC	CASSQDLRYEQYF
14	TRBV30	TRBJ1-5	few	.	TGTGCCTGGAGTGGGGGACTTAGCAATCAGCCCCAGCATTTT	CAWSGGLSNQPQHF
15	TRBV28	TRBJ2-7	once	.	TGTGCCAGCACCACCGGCTCTGTCGGGCCCTACGAGCAGTACTTC	CASTTGSVGPYEQYF
12	TRBV7-8	TRBJ2-7	.	.	TGTGCCAGCAGGGGGCTAGCCGCTGAGCAGTACTTC	CASRGLAAEQYF
16	TRBV7-2	TRBJ2-7	.	.	TGTGCCAGCAGCTTAGTTCCCGACCCGAGCTCCTACGAGCAGTACTTC	CASSLVPDPSSYEQYF
15	TRBV27	TRBJ2-3	.	.	TGTGCCAGCAGTTTCTTAACAGGGAGTAGTTCGACGCAGTATTTT	CASSFLTGSSSTQYF
15	TRBV27	TRBJ2-7	.	TRBD2	TGTGCCAGCAGTTACGGACTAGCGGGACGCAACGAGCAGTACTTC	CASSYGLAGRNEQYF
12	TRBV10-3	TRBJ2-5	.	.	TGTGCCATCAGTGAGTCTTTGGAGACCCAGTACTTC	CAISESLETQYF
15	TRBV7-9	TRBJ2-7	.	TRBD1	TGTGCCAGCAGCCGGACCCCCGACAGGGACAACGAGCAGTACTTC	CASSRTPDRDNEQYF
16	TRBV5-6	TRBJ1-2	.	.	TGTGCCAGCAGCTTGGCCCGCCTCGAAGCTAACTATGGCTACACCTTC	CASSLARLEANYGYTF
17	TRBV9	TRBJ2-1	.	TRBD2	TGTGCCAGCAGCGTAGTGGGACTAGCGGGGCGAGGGGGTGAGCAGTTCTTC	CASSVVGLAGRGGEQFF
14	TRBV19	TRBJ2-5	.	.	TGTGCCAGTAGTATAATAGGTCGGGGGGAGACCCAGTACTTC	CASSIIGRGETQYF
16	TRBV19	TRBJ2-2	.	.	TGTGCCAGCGCTATAGTGGACTTCCAGGGAGCCGGGGAGCTGTTTTTT	CASAIVDFQGAGELFF
13	TRBV7-9	TRBJ2-7	.	.	TGTGCCAGCAGCCCCCCACTACGAGGAGAGCAGTACTTC	CASSPPLRGEQYF
14	TRBV7-9	TRBJ2-4	.	TRBD2	TGTGCCAGCAGCTCGACCGGACTAGAAAACATTCAGTACTTC	CASSSTGLENIQYF
13	TRBV12-5	TRBJ2-2	once	TRBD2	TGTGCTAGTGGAAAGCGGGAGTTCGGGGAGCTGTTTTTT	CASGKREFGELFF
15	TRBV7-9	TRBJ2-7	.	TRBD1	TGTGCCAGCAGCCCCGGACAGGGCTCCTCCTACGAGCAGTACTTC	CASSPGQGSSYEQYF
12	TRBV27	TRBJ2-7	.	.	TGTGCCAGCAGTTCCACTAGTCGAGAGCAGTACTTC	CASSSTSREQYF
14	TRBV5-5	TRBJ2-7	once	.	TGTGCCAGCAGCGCAGCGGGTTCCCCTTACGAGCAGTACTTC	CASSAAGSPYEQYF
18	TRBV2	TRBJ1-5	.	.	TGTGCCAGCAAAGCAGCCAGGGCTGATGTACAACCAAATCAGCCCCAGCATTTT	CASKAARADVQPNQPQHF
15	TRBV11-3	TRBJ2-5	.	.	TGTGCCAGCAGCTTAGTCATTAGCCCACAAGAGACCCAGTACTTC	CASSLVISPQETQYF
14	TRBV27	TRBJ2-4	.	.	TGTGCCAGCAGTTTACACGGTGCCAAAAACATTCAGTACTTC	CASSLHGAKNIQYF
14	TRBV28	TRBJ2-7	.	TRBD2	TGTGCCAGCAGTTTAGGGAGGGGCGCCTACGAGCAGTACTTC	CASSLGRGAYEQYF
11	TRBV27	TRBJ2-1	once	.	TGTGCCAGCAGTCAGTACAATGAGCAGTTCTTC	CASSQYNEQFF
15	TRBV5-1	TRBJ2-1	once	.	TGCGCCAGCAGCTTGGCGGGAGACTCCTACAATGAGCAGTTCTTC	CASSLAGDSYNEQFF
14	TRBV27	TRBJ2-7	.	.	TGTGCCAGCAGTTTATCGGGCGGACTCTACGAGCAGTACTTC	CASSLSGGLYEQYF
13	TRBV9	TRBJ2-3	.	.	TGTGCCAGCAGCGCTAGTGTAGCAGATACGCAGTATTTT	CASSASVADTQYF
13	TRBV6-6	TRBJ1-5	few	.	TGTGCCACGGGGGGAGAAAGCAATCAGCCCCAGCATTTT	CATGGESNQPQHF
14	TRBV27	TRBJ1-5	.	TRBD1	TGTGCCAGCAGTCCGGACAGGAGTAATCAGCCCCAGCATTTT	CASSPDRSNQPQHF
18	TRBV4-1	TRBJ1-2	.	TRBD1	TGCGCCAGCAGCCAAGGAAAATTGCAGACGGACAGGGACGATGGCTACACCTTC	CASSQGKLQTDRDDGYTF
14	TRBV25-1	TRBJ2-3	.	.	TGTGCCAGCTCTGGTGGTGCTAGCACAGATACGCAGTATTTT	CASSGGASTDTQYF
15	TRBV5-4	TRBJ1-4	.	TRBD1	TGTGCCAGCAGCATTGCAGGGGGCGCCTATGAAAAACTGTTTTTT	CASSIAGGAYEKLFF
12	TRBV30	TRBJ1-6	.	.	TGTGCCTGTAATTTGGTCGCCGGTCCCCTCCACTTT	CACNLVAGPLHF
13	TRBV6-6	TRBJ2-7	.	.	TGTGCCAGCAGTTACGACAGCGGATACGAGCAGTACTTC	CASSYDSGYEQYF
13	TRBV7-9	TRBJ2-7	.	.	TGTGCCAGCAGCTTAGCCCTAGCCGACGAGCAGTACTTC	CASSLALADEQYF